Shown below are 32 T cell receptor beta chains from a single sample sequenced in a study of identical twins. MiXCR, applied by TCRdb to the 5' RACE reads, yields one record per CDR3 protein. This table has around 1.7 million distinct CDR3 sequences, about 31% appearing once. Sequencing input: cord blood. These receptors all stem from a newborn girl in good health.

V is TRBV27 and J is TRBJ1-2; 9 positions agree with TRBD1. The V segment lost 5 bases and the J segment 7 bases; nucleotides outside the gene matches: 11. Germline V gene data show CDR1 as MNHEY and CDR2 as SMNVEV (reference sequence). The CDR3 length is 15 residues. CDR3 region: CASSPNLTGGGGYTF. The CDR3 DNA reads TGTGCCAGCAGTCCCAACCTGACAGGGGGTGGTGGCTACACCTTC.

On this clonotype: Its ends do not fully match the called genes, so a read error is possible. The rearrangement joins TRBV10-3 to TRBJ2-1, with D possibly TRBD1 on 5 matching bases. Germline V CDR1 and CDR2: ENHRY, SYGVKD. The CDR3 loop spans 13 amino acids. The CDR3 is CAISSQLDKEQFF. As DNA, the CDR3 is TGTGCCATCAGTTCGCAACTGGACAAGGAGCAGTTCTTC.

This clonotype was counted only a few times. V and J are TRBV6-2 or TRBV6-3 and TRBJ2-1; 9 bases agree with TRBD2. V trimming: 2 bases; J trimming: 7 bases; junction bases outside the gene matches: 6. The CDR3 is made up of 15 amino acids. Germline lookup yields CDR1 MNHEY and CDR2 SVGEGT. In DNA, the CDR3 is TGTGCCAGCAGTTACGGGACTAGCCACAGTAATGAGCAGTTCTTC. Residues: CASSYGTSHSNEQFF.

CDR3 bases: TGTGCCTGGAGTGTACGGAGGGGGATTTATCAGCCCCAGCATTTT. This encodes CAWSVRRGIYQPQHF. The rearrangement links TRBV30 to TRBJ1-5, with D possibly TRBD1 on 6 matching bases. The CDR3 is made up of 15 amino acids. The germline CDR1 and CDR2 sequences are GTSNPN and SVGIG (reference sequence). V lost 0 bases and J lost 5, with 14 bases in between. The whole variable domain, filled in from reference TRBV30 and TRBJ1-5, reads SQTIHQWPATLVQPVGSPLSLECTVEGTSNPNLYWYRQAAGRGLQLLFYSVGIGQISSEVPQNLSASRPQDRQFILSSKKLLLSDSGFYLCAWSVRRGIYQPQHFGDGTRLSIL.

The rearrangement joins TRBV20-1 to TRBJ1-2; a weak D match, TRBD1 (6 bases). V was clipped by 3 bases and J by 6 bases, with 14 bases between them. Germline CDR1 is DFQATT and CDR2 is SNEGSKA (reference sequence). This CDR3 is 13 amino acids long. The CDR3 is CSARETGTNGYTF. CDR3 in DNA: TGCAGTGCTAGGGAAACAGGGACCAATGGCTACACCTTC.

This clonotype was seen only a few times. The rearrangement links TRBV7-9 to TRBJ2-1; 10 bases line up with TRBD2. The better agreement between TRBJ2-7 and the DNA end casts doubt on the J call. The germline V gene encodes CDR1 SEHNR and CDR2 FQNEAQ (reference sequence). CDR3 size: 16 residues. As DNA, the CDR3 is TGTGCCAGCAGAAAGACTAGCGGGCCCTCCTACAATGAGCAGTACTTC. It translates to CASRKTSGPSYNEQYF.

The chain combines TRBV6-5 with TRBJ2-1, with D maybe TRBD1 (8 bases). The CDR3 covers 16 residues. Germline V lookup: CDR1 MNHEY, CDR2 SVGAGI. The V end was cut by 5 bases, the J end by 0 bases, with 14 bases between. In nucleotides, the CDR3 is TGTGCCAGCAGTAGACAGGGGAGGGCCTCCTACAATGAGCAGTTCTTC. Residues: CASSRQGRASYNEQFF.

The V and J genes are TRBV28 and TRBJ2-7, with D possibly TRBD1 on 6 matching bases. The length of the CDR3 is 15 residues. The germline V gene encodes CDR1 MDHEN and CDR2 SYDVKM. The ends were cut back, 2 bases at V and 4 bases at J, with 15 bases in the middle. CDR3 nucleotide sequence: TGTGCCAGCAGTTTAGGACAGCCAAGGGGGTACGAGCAGTACTTC. Translation gives CASSLGQPRGYEQYF.

The J gene is TRBJ2-5, the V gene TRBV6-2 or TRBV6-3, with TRBD2 identical over 7 bases. CDR1 is MNHEY, CDR2 SVGEGT, per germline. J gave up 10 bases and V 0 bases, and 5 bases lay outside the gene matches. There are 13 residues in the CDR3. The CDR3 nucleotides are TGTGCCAGCAGTTACTCGACTAGCTACGACCAGTACTTC. Protein product: CASSYSTSYDQYF.

The chain links TRBV12-3 or TRBV12-4 to TRBJ1-2, with D possibly TRBD1 on 5 matching bases. This CDR3 spans 13 amino acids. V dropped 2 bases and J dropped 8 bases, with 12 bases sitting between them. The CDR3 sequence: CASSLRGYWGYTF. DNA of the CDR3: TGTGCCAGCAGTTTAAGGGGATATTGGGGCTACACCTTC.

This chain links TRBV6-5 with TRBJ2-1; D unresolved. There are 16 residues in the CDR3. V was trimmed by 0 bases and J by 2 bases, leaving 11 bases between them. The germline gives CDR1 MNHEY, CDR2 SVGAGI. The CDR3 here is CASSYSPYLTYNEQFF. CDR3 nucleotides: TGTGCCAGCAGTTACTCTCCCTACCTAACCTACAATGAGCAGTTCTTC.

The V call is TRBV20-1, the J call TRBJ1-1; D unclear. The germline gives CDR1 DFQATT, CDR2 SNEGSKA (reference sequence). The V gene lost 2 bases and the J gene lost 1 base, with 5 bases spanning the gap. The CDR3 has 12 amino acids. CDR3 sequence reads: CSARWWNTEAFF. CDR3 bases: TGCAGTGCTAGATGGTGGAACACTGAAGCTTTCTTT.

The chain couples TRBV2 to TRBJ2-7, with TRBD2 matching 8 bases. The germline V gene has CDR1 SNHLY and CDR2 FYNNEI. The CDR3 is 14 residues long. V lost 6 bases to trimming and J lost 4 bases; unmatched junction nucleotides: 8. CDR3 bases: TGTGCCAGCAGGGGTCCGGGACTAGGGTACGAGCAGTACTTC. Its translation is CASRGPGLGYEQYF.

A few counts support this clonotype. Germline is not matched at one junction end, which may reflect a read error. The chain employs TRBV4-1 and TRBJ2-5; the match to TRBD2 covers 7 bases. Per germline, CDR1 MGHRA and CDR2 YSYEKL. This CDR3 region has 15 residues. In nucleotides, the CDR3 is TGTGCCAGCAGCCAAGATGGGGGGGGTCAAGAGACCCAGTACTTC. Its protein product is CASSQDGGGQETQYF.

This chain connects TRBV7-9 to TRBJ2-1; D remains ambiguous. Germline values: CDR1 SEHNR, CDR2 FQNEAQ (reference sequence). The CDR3 consists of 13 residues. With 11 bases removed from V and 8 bases from J, the gap between germline ends came to 19 bases. CDR3 nucleotide sequence: TGTGCCGTACGGATAACGGGTTCTGATGAGCAGTTCTTC. As protein: CAVRITGSDEQFF.

V gene TRBV7-2 combines with J gene TRBJ1-6; the match to TRBD1 covers 7 bases. The V and J ends lost 6 bases and 7 bases, in that order; junction bases with no gene match: 12. Germline values: CDR1 SGHTA, CDR2 FQGNSA. The length of the CDR3 is 16 residues. Written as DNA, the CDR3 is TGTGCCAGCAGGCCACCCGGGACAGCTAAAAATTCACCCCTCCACTTT. Residues: CASRPPGTAKNSPLHF.

The sample holds a few counts of this clonotype. The genes are TRBV9 and TRBJ1-2; D gene uncertain. V lost 2 bases and J lost 4, with 24 bases in between. The CDR3 covers 18 residues. Germline V CDR1 and CDR2: SGDLS, YYNGEE. Written as DNA, the CDR3 is TGTGCCAGCAGCGTCGCTGACCGTACGACTATCCGCACCTATGGCTACACCTTC. This sequence encodes CASSVADRTTIRTYGYTF.

There are a few counts of this clonotype. CDR3 protein: CASSRGTSPSDTQYF. As DNA, the CDR3 is TGCGCCAGCAGCAGGGGGACTAGCCCTTCGGATACGCAGTATTTT. The V gene is TRBV5-1, the J gene TRBJ2-3; 9 nucleotides line up with TRBD2. The CDR3 spans 15 residues. Germline V CDR1 and CDR2: SGHRS, YFSETQ. J lost 6 bases, V lost 4 bases, and 9 bases had no gene match.

The chain is built from TRBV7-2 and TRBJ2-1, with 7 bases identical to TRBD2. The J call is uncertain, as TRBJ2-7 better fits the DNA end. There are 15 residues in the CDR3. Germline CDR1 and CDR2: SGHTA and FQGNSA. CDR3 sequence (DNA): TGTGCCAGCAGCCTCGTTGGGGGGGACTCCTACGAGCAGTACTTC. It is translated as CASSLVGGDSYEQYF.

This rearrangement joins TRBV6-6 to TRBJ1-6; unclear D gene. The V end was cut by 6 bases, the J end by 6 bases, with 9 bases between. Germline lookup yields CDR1 MNHNY and CDR2 SVGAGI (reference sequence). The CDR3 is 13 amino acids. The chain's CDR3 is CASSRPPNSPLHF. The CDR3, as DNA: TGTGCCAGCAGCCGGCCCCCTAATTCACCCCTCCACTTT.

About this clonotype: This may arise from a read error, as a much more abundant clone is one base away. The V gene is TRBV4-2, the J gene TRBJ2-1; TRBD2 agrees at 14 bases. J lost 10 bases, V lost 0 bases, and 8 bases had no gene match. The CDR3 is made up of 17 amino acids. Germline V CDR1 and CDR2: LGHNA, YNFKEQ. CDR3 in amino acids: CASSQDSGLAGVYEQFF. Written as DNA, the CDR3 is TGTGCCAGCAGCCAAGATTCGGGACTAGCGGGAGTCTACGAGCAGTTCTTC.

V usage is TRBV5-6 and J usage is TRBJ1-2; D possibly corresponds to TRBD1 (6 bases). Germline CDR1 SGHDT, CDR2 YYEEEE. There are 13 residues in the CDR3. V gave up 4 bases and J gave up 6 bases, with 13 bases separating them. The CDR3 here is CASSLDRTDGYTF. The CDR3, as DNA: TGTGCCAGCAGCCTTGACAGGACGGATGGCTACACCTTC.

Regarding this clonotype: The junction and the germline gene differ at one end; a read error may be behind it. The chain uses TRBV11-2 and TRBJ2-2, with 10 nucleotides matching TRBD2. The CDR3 contains 19 residues. CDR1 and CDR2 (germline): SGHAT, FQNNGV. CDR3 residues: CASSIRTSGHNTNAGELFF. The CDR3 coding sequence is TGTGCCAGCAGCATACGGACTAGCGGCCATAACACGAACGCCGGGGAGCTGTTTTTT.

The chain carries TRBV11-2 and TRBJ2-1; 12 bases are a match to TRBD2. Germline trimming cut 5 bases from V and 9 bases from J; bases unmatched to any gene: 5. Germline V gene lookup returns CDR1 SGHAT and CDR2 FQNNGV. The CDR3 is made up of 14 amino acids. Here the CDR3 DNA reads TGTGCCAGCAGCGAGGGACTAGCGGGCAGTGAGCAGTTCTTC. Translated, it gives CASSEGLAGSEQFF.

At least ten counts were recorded for this clonotype. This chain joins TRBV28 and TRBJ2-1; maybe TRBD1 (6 bases). V was trimmed by 5 bases and J by 9 bases, leaving 8 bases between them. Germline-derived CDR1 and CDR2 are MDHEN and SYDVKM. CDR3 length: 11 amino acids. The CDR3 DNA reads as TGTGCCAGCAGTACAGGGACTGAGCAGTTCTTC. This sequence encodes CASSTGTEQFF.

This clonotype turned up a few times. This chain links TRBV29-1 with TRBJ1-1, with 12 bases matching TRBD1. J was trimmed by 7 bases and V by 7 bases; bases with no gene match: 7. The CDR3 is 13 residues long. Germline CDR1 SQVTM, CDR2 ANQGSEA. CDR3 sequence: CSAGDRGPGEAFF. The CDR3 DNA is TGCAGCGCCGGGGACAGGGGGCCGGGTGAAGCTTTCTTT.

This chain joins TRBV5-1 and TRBJ2-3, with 8 bases fitting TRBD1. Germline V gene lookup returns CDR1 SGHRS and CDR2 YFSETQ. The length of the CDR3 is 16 residues. Losses at the gene ends were 3 bases for V and 1 base for J; bases not matched to a gene: 7. In DNA, the CDR3 is TGCGCCAGCAGCTCGCTCAGGGGGCTTCGCACAGATACGCAGTATTTT. Translation: CASSSLRGLRTDTQYF.

This clonotype occurred many times. The chain links TRBV3-1 to TRBJ2-5; possible D gene TRBD1, 6 bases. The CDR3 has 17 residues. CDR1 and CDR2 from the germline V gene are LGHDT and YNNKEL (reference sequence). V was clipped by 2 bases and J by 6 bases, with 22 bases between them. CDR3 region: CASSQLLPLTGEKTQYF. CDR3 nucleotides: TGTGCCAGCAGCCAACTCCTCCCCTTGACAGGAGAGAAGACCCAGTACTTC.

The chain has TRBV2 and TRBJ2-1, with D perhaps TRBD1 (5 bases). This CDR3 spans 14 amino acids. Between the trimmed V and J ends, which lost 7 bases and 1 base, there was a span of 11 bases. Germline assignment: CDR1 SNHLY and CDR2 FYNNEI. The CDR3 protein is CASIQGLSYNEQFF. Written as DNA, the CDR3 is TGTGCCAGCATCCAGGGCCTTTCCTACAATGAGCAGTTCTTC.

The chain employs TRBV3-1 and TRBJ2-2, with TRBD2 identical over 9 bases. There are 16 residues in the CDR3. Germline loops: CDR1 LGHDT, CDR2 YNNKEL (reference sequence). The V gene end was trimmed by 1 base and the J gene end by 6 bases; junction bases not matched to a gene: 6. CDR3 in amino acids: CASSQGPGLAAGELFF. The CDR3 bases are TGTGCCAGCAGCCAAGGCCCGGGACTAGCCGCCGGGGAGCTGTTTTTT.

There are many counts of this clonotype. V usage is TRBV29-1 and J usage is TRBJ2-1; 13 nucleotides match TRBD2. Germline values: CDR1 SQVTM, CDR2 ANQGSEA. J was trimmed by 4 bases and V by 5 bases; bases with no gene match: 5. The CDR3 is 15 residues long. CDR3 nucleotide sequence: TGCAGCGTTACTCGGACTAGCGGGAGTTACAATGAGCAGTTCTTC. Amino acid sequence: CSVTRTSGSYNEQFF.

Only a few counts were recorded for this clonotype. The chain joins TRBV20-1 to TRBJ2-1; D is ambiguous. The CDR3 consists of 13 residues. Germline loops: CDR1 DFQATT, CDR2 SNEGSKA (reference sequence). V shed 1 base and J shed 7 bases, with 11 bases lying between them. The CDR3 is CSARGVKRNEQFF. CDR3 bases: TGCAGTGCTAGAGGCGTCAAGAGGAATGAGCAGTTCTTC.